The sequence of this T cell receptor (beta chain) was determined in a study of OX40 agonist ivuxolimab in advanced cancers. Looking at the study overall: Patients in dose escalation had liver, melanoma, kidney or head and neck cancers. Patients were 65% to 85% male with ages about 23 to 90, mean about 65.

J gave up 2 bases and V 6 bases, and 6 bases lay outside the gene matches. Per the germline V gene, CDR1 is ENHRY and CDR2 is SYGVKD. The CDR3 consists of 15 residues. Profiled with immunoSEQ multiplex PCR; TCRdb holds only in-frame clones, not every one. The table shows around 90,000 clones, with around 86% occurring only once. Source: CD4+ or CD8+ T cells sorted from blood, taken in a trial of the OX40 agonist ivuxolimab. This chain joins TRBV10-3 and TRBJ1-5; TRBD1 matches 8 bases. This sequence originates from an adult with an advanced solid tumor such as melanoma, head and neck, liver or kidney cancer. For the CDR3, the DNA is TGTGCCATCAGGTCTGGACAGGGCGGCAATCAGCCCCAGCATTTT. It yields the protein CAIRSGQGGNQPQHF.